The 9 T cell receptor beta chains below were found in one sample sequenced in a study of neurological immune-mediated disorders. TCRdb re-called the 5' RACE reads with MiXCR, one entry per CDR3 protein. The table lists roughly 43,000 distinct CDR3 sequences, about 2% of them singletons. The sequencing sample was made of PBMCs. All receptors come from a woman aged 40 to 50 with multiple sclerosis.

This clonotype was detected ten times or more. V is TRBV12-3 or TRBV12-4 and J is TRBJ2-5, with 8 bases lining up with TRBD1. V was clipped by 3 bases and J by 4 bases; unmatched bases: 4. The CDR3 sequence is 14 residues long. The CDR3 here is CASSLGRGPETQYF. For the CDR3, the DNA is TGTGCCAGCAGTTTGGGCAGGGGGCCAGAGACCCAGTACTTC.

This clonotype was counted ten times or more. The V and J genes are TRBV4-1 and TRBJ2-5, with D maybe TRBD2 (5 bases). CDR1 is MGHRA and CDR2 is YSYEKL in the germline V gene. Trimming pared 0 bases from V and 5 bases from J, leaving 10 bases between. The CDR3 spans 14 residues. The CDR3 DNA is TGCGCCAGCAGCCAAGAATCCGGGAAGGAGACCCAGTACTTC. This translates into CASSQESGKETQYF.

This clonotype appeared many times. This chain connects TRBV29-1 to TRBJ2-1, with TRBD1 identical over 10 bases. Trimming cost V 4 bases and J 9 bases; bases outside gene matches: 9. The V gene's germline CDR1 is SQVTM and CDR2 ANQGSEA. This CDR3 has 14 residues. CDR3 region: CSVAGQGSEGEQFF. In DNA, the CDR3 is TGCAGCGTTGCGGGACAGGGGAGTGAGGGTGAGCAGTTCTTC.

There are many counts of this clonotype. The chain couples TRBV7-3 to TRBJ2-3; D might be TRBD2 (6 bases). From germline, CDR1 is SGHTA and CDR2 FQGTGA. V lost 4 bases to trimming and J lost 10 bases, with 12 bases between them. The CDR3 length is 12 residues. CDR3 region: CASSSPGLAQYF. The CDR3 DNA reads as TGTGCCAGCAGCTCACCGGGACTGGCGCAGTATTTT.

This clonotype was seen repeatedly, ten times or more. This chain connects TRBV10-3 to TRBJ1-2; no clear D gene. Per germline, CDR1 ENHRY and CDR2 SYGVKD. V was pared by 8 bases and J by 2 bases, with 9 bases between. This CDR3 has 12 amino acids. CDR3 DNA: TGTGCCATCGGAAAGGGCAACTATGGCTACACCTTC. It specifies CAIGKGNYGYTF.

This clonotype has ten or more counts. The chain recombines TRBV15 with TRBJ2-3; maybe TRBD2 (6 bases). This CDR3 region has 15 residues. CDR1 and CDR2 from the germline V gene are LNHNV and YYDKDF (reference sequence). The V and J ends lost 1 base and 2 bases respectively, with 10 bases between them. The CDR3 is CATSRAGLDTDTQYF. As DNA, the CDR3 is TGTGCCACCAGCAGAGCGGGACTCGACACAGATACGCAGTATTTT.

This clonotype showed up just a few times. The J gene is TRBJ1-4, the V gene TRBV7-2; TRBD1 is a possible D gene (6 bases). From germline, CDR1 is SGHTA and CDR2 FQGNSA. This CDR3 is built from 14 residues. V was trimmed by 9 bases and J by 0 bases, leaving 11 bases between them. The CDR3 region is CASMPGATNEKLFF. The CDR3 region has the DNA TGTGCCAGTATGCCAGGGGCAACTAATGAAAAACTGTTTTTT.

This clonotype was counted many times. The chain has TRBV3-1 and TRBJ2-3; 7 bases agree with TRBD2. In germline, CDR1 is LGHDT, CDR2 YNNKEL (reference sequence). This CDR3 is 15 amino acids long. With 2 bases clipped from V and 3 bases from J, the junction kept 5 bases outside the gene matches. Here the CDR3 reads CASSQLGGGTDTQYF. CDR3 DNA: TGTGCCAGCAGCCAATTGGGGGGGGGTACAGATACGCAGTATTTT.

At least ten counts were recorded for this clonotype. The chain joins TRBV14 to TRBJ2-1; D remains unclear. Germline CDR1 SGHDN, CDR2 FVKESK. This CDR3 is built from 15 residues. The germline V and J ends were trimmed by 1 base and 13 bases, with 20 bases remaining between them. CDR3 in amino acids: CASSQVRLGSEPQFF. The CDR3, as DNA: TGTGCCAGCAGCCAAGTCAGGTTGGGCTCGGAGCCACAGTTCTTC. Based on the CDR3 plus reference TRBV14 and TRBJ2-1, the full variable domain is EAGVTQFPSHSVIEKGQTVTLRCDPISGHDNLYWYRRVMGKEIKFLLHFVKESKQDESGMPNNRFLAERTGGTYSTLKVQPAELEDSGVYFCASSQVRLGSEPQFFGPGTRLTVL.